This entry lists 21 T cell receptor beta chains sequenced from one sample in a study of T-cell reconstitution after alpha-beta-depleted transplantation in children. Unique molecular identifiers were built into the TCRbeta library. TCRdb reprocessed the PCR reads with MiXCR, giving one entry per CDR3 protein. The table records about 500,000 distinct CDR3 sequences, less than 35% of them present only once. Sequencing used PBMCs from the stem cell graft donor, obtained from the stem cell graft. These receptors originate from a human donor who donated a stem cell graft to a child with aplastic anemia.

The chain joins TRBV7-9 to TRBJ2-1; TRBD2 aligns across 13 bases. V lost 5 bases, J lost 8 bases, and 6 bases stayed unmatched. The CDR3 has 15 residues. Looked up from germline, CDR1 is SEHNR and CDR2 is FQNEAQ (reference sequence). CDR3 residues: CASSRTSGSIDEQFF. CDR3 sequence (DNA): TGTGCCAGCAGCCGGACTAGCGGGAGCATAGATGAGCAGTTCTTC.

V gene TRBV29-1 combines with J gene TRBJ1-4, with TRBD1 identical over 7 bases. Germline values: CDR1 SQVTM, CDR2 ANQGSEA. Trimming cost V 5 bases and J 0 bases; bases outside gene matches: 3. There are 14 residues in the CDR3. DNA of the CDR3: TGCAGCGTTTTTCAGGGGGCAACTAATGAAAAACTGTTTTTT. Protein sequence: CSVFQGATNEKLFF.

The V gene is TRBV12-3 or TRBV12-4, the J gene TRBJ1-1; weak D call: TRBD1 (5 bases). Trimming took 6 bases from V and 4 from J, leaving 12 bases between them. The CDR3 sequence is 13 residues long. CDR3 amino acids: CASSFLGGTEAFF. The DNA of the CDR3 is TGTGCCAGCAGCTTTTTGGGGGGCACTGAAGCTTTCTTT.

The sample holds a few counts of this clonotype. This sequence joins TRBV7-2 and TRBJ2-7, with no clear D. Trimming cost V 5 bases and J 1 base, with 15 bases left between them. The CDR3 spans 15 residues. The germline V gene has CDR1 SGHTA and CDR2 FQGNSA. This CDR3 is CASSVAPLASYEQYF. DNA for the CDR3: TGTGCCAGCAGCGTTGCACCGCTCGCATCCTACGAGCAGTACTTC.

This clonotype was seen more than once but under ten times. The chain has TRBV28 and TRBJ1-5; TRBD1 matches at 7 bases. Germline trimming cut 8 bases from V and 0 bases from J; bases unmatched to any gene: 7. There are 15 residues in the CDR3. Looked up from germline, CDR1 is MDHEN and CDR2 is SYDVKM. The CDR3 sequence: CASSYGQASNQPQHF. In nucleotides, the CDR3 is TGTGCCAGCTCTTATGGACAGGCTAGCAATCAGCCCCAGCATTTT.

The chain recombines TRBV27 with TRBJ1-5, with TRBD1 identical over 11 bases. Germline-derived CDR1 and CDR2 are MNHEY and SMNVEV (reference sequence). This CDR3 is built from 16 residues. V lost 5 bases, J lost 7 bases, and 10 bases stayed unmatched. CDR3 DNA: TGTGCCAGCAGTACCACAGGACAGGGGGCAGGCCAGCCCCAGCATTTT. The encoded protein is CASSTTGQGAGQPQHF.

The V and J genes are TRBV4-1 and TRBJ2-1; D is possibly TRBD2 (5 bases). In germline, CDR1 is MGHRA, CDR2 YSYEKL. V was trimmed by 4 bases and J by 2 bases, leaving 12 bases between them. CDR3 length: 15 amino acids. CDR3 nucleotide sequence: TGCGCCAGCAGCCCCCCACTAGGTCCCTACAATGAGCAGTTCTTC. Translation gives CASSPPLGPYNEQFF.

This clonotype was picked up a small number of times. V is TRBV5-6 and J is TRBJ2-1, with D tentatively TRBD2 (5 bases). The germline V and J ends were trimmed by 4 bases and 12 bases, with 17 bases remaining between them. This CDR3 has 13 residues. Per the germline V gene, CDR1 is SGHDT and CDR2 is YYEEEE. The CDR3 DNA reads as TGTGCCAGCAGCCCGGCGGGTCCGGGGATGCAGTTCTTC. It is translated as CASSPAGPGMQFF.

This chain joins TRBV5-1 and TRBJ2-1; TRBD2 matches at 8 bases. The CDR3 spans 14 residues. V dropped 9 bases and J dropped 0; count of bases not matched to a gene: 5. Per germline, CDR1 SGHRS and CDR2 YFSETQ. CDR3 sequence (DNA): TGCGCCACCGGGAGCGGGAGCTCCTACAATGAGCAGTTCTTC. Protein sequence: CATGSGSSYNEQFF.

The CDR3 DNA follows: TGTGCCAGTAGATCGACAAGTAGTGGAAACACCATATATTTT. Its translation: CASRSTSSGNTIYF. The chain uses TRBV19 and TRBJ1-3; D not resolved. The CDR3 totals 14 residues. Germline V CDR1 and CDR2: LNHDA, SQIVND (reference sequence). The ends were cut back, 6 bases at V and 3 bases at J, with 12 bases in the middle. The variable domain in full, completed from reference TRBV19 and TRBJ1-3, reads DGGITQSPKYLFRKEGQNVTLSCEQNLNHDAMYWYRQDPGQGLRLIYYSQIVNDFQKGDIAEGYSVSREKKESFPLTVTSAQKNPTAFYLCASRSTSSGNTIYFGEGSWLTVV.

This clonotype was seen many times. This sequence joins TRBV7-2 and TRBJ2-2; D is unclear. The CDR3 has 15 amino acids. Per the germline V gene, CDR1 is SGHTA and CDR2 is FQGNSA. V was cut by 5 bases and J by 0 bases, with 10 bases left in between. CDR3 residues: CASSRLGTNTGELFF. CDR3 DNA sequence: TGTGCCAGCAGCCGCCTCGGCACGAACACCGGGGAGCTGTTTTTT.

V gene TRBV19 combines with J gene TRBJ2-1; D call uncertain. This CDR3 contains 11 residues. Trimming shortened V by 3 bases and J by 10 bases, and 7 bases separated the two germline ends. CDR1 is LNHDA and CDR2 is SQIVND in the germline V gene (reference sequence). The CDR3 nucleotides are TGTGCCAGTAGTATTTTAGGAGAGCAGTTCTTC. Translated, it gives CASSILGEQFF.

This clonotype has just a few counts. The chain carries TRBV12-3 or TRBV12-4 and TRBJ2-7; D is perhaps TRBD1 (6 bases). This CDR3 has 13 residues. Deletions cut 5 bases from V and 1 base from J, with 9 bases between. DNA for the CDR3: TGTGCCAGCAGTAAACAGGGATCCTACGAGCAGTACTTC. Translated: CASSKQGSYEQYF.

This chain connects TRBV6-4 to TRBJ2-1; TRBD2 is a possible D gene (6 bases). V was clipped by 0 bases and J by 12 bases, with 15 bases between them. The CDR3 runs to 14 residues. Germline V lookup: CDR1 MRHNA, CDR2 SNTAGT. The CDR3 loop reads CASSDSASQEGQFF. The CDR3 nucleotides read TGTGCCAGCAGTGACTCTGCGTCTCAGGAGGGGCAGTTCTTC.

This clonotype was counted only a few times. This chain uses TRBV6-1 with TRBJ1-5, with D maybe TRBD1 (6 bases). Germline CDR1 is MNHNS and CDR2 is SASEGT. The CDR3 loop spans 16 amino acids. V dropped 5 bases and J dropped 0 bases, with 14 bases sitting between them. DNA for the CDR3: TGTGCCAGCAGTACCATGACAGGTTATAGCAATCAGCCCCAGCATTTT. Protein sequence: CASSTMTGYSNQPQHF.

The chain couples TRBV6-1 to TRBJ1-1; tentatively, D is TRBD1 (5 bases). The CDR3 loop spans 14 amino acids. CDR1 MNHNS and CDR2 SASEGT come from the germline V gene. V gave up 1 base and J gave up 5 bases, with 11 bases separating them. CDR3 in amino acids: CASSEGWGRTEAFF. The CDR3 DNA reads TGTGCCAGCAGTGAAGGTTGGGGCCGTACTGAAGCTTTCTTT.

This chain joins TRBV24-1 and TRBJ2-2; TRBD2 aligns across 8 bases. V was pared by 6 bases and J by 0 bases, with 2 bases of the junction left unmatched. The CDR3 contains 15 residues. Per germline, CDR1 KGHDR and CDR2 SFDVKD. The CDR3 nucleotides read TGTGCCACCAGTTTGGGACTAGCGAACACCGGGGAGCTGTTTTTT. This codes for CATSLGLANTGELFF.

This clonotype showed up just a few times. This rearrangement joins TRBV7-6 to TRBJ1-5; no reliable D call. This CDR3 is 14 amino acids long. The V end lost 4 bases, the J end lost 2 bases, and 9 bases lay between the germline ends. The germline gives CDR1 SGHVS, CDR2 FNYEAQ. In nucleotides, the CDR3 is TGTGCCAGCAGCTCATCGGTCGGCAATCAGCCCCAGCATTTT. Its translation is CASSSSVGNQPQHF.

The gene calls are TRBV5-1 and TRBJ2-1, with 7 bases matching TRBD2. V lost 0 bases and J lost 7; bases outside the gene matches: 7. Germline V gene data show CDR1 as SGHRS and CDR2 as YFSETQ. This CDR3 has 15 amino acids. For the CDR3, the DNA is TGCGCCAGCAGCTTGGGGGGAGGGCCAGTGAATGAGCAGTTCTTC. This codes for CASSLGGGPVNEQFF.

The V gene is TRBV14, the J gene TRBJ1-2; a possible D gene is TRBD1 (6 bases). This CDR3 contains 13 residues. Per the germline V gene, CDR1 is SGHDN and CDR2 is FVKESK. V lost 6 bases and J lost 3, with 11 bases in between. CDR3 nucleotides: TGTGCCAGCAGGGGACATATGGACTATGGCTACACCTTC. The encoded protein is CASRGHMDYGYTF.

This clonotype has only a few counts. The genes are TRBV6-5 and TRBJ1-2; tentatively, D is TRBD1 (6 bases). The CDR3 covers 12 residues. Trimming shortened V by 5 bases and J by 7 bases, and 11 bases separated the two germline ends. Per germline, CDR1 MNHEY and CDR2 SVGAGI. The CDR3 sequence: CASSAGTPGYTF. The CDR3 DNA is TGTGCCAGCAGTGCCGGGACACCTGGCTACACCTTC.